These T cell receptor beta chains were read from a single sample in a study of CD8+CD57+ T cells in acquired aplastic anemia. TCRdb independently ran MiXCR on the reads; one entry per CDR3 protein. Here the sample spans 95,000 to 120,000 distinct CDR3 sequences, roughly 50% being singletons. Sequenced input: sorted CD4+, CD8+, or CD8+CD57+ T cells (not recorded which) from PBMCs. All receptors derive from a human donor in good health, serving as a control. Each CDR3 is given with its conserved first and last residue. The order of the fields is D gene, clone size, J gene, V gene, CDR3 length, CDR3 DNA, CDR3 protein. The D gene is left open where the match is weak. Clone size appears in some rows only: once, few, many, or a class for an expanded clone.

>.|.|TRBJ2-1|TRBV11-2|15
TGTGCCAGCAGTCCGGCCGGTTTCTCCTACAATGAGCAGTTCTTC
CASSPAGFSYNEQFF
>TRBD1|.|TRBJ1-5|TRBV11-1|16
TGTGCCAGCAGCTTAGGACAGGGATTTGGCAATCAGCCCCAGCATTTT
CASSLGQGFGNQPQHF
>TRBD1|many|TRBJ1-2|TRBV6-5|15
TGTGCCAGCAGTTACTCCGGGACAGGGGAATATGGCTACACCTTC
CASSYSGTGEYGYTF
>TRBD2|.|TRBJ2-7|TRBV29-1|13
TGCAGCGTTGGCGGGAGAGAAACCTACGAGCAGTACTTC
CSVGGRETYEQYF
>.|.|TRBJ1-1|TRBV15|15
TGCGCCACCAGCAGCTTTCGGGACAAACACACTGAAGCTTTCTTT
CATSSFRDKHTEAFF
>TRBD1|.|TRBJ2-5|TRBV24-1|15
TGTGCCACCAGTGATTTGACAGGGGTCGTAGAGACCCAGTACTTC
CATSDLTGVVETQYF
>.|many|TRBJ1-2|TRBV10-2|13
TGCGCCAGCAGTCACACAGATTCTTATGGCTACACCTTC
CASSHTDSYGYTF
>.|many|TRBJ1-2|TRBV5-4|11
TGTGCCAGCAGCTCGGACGGAAGCTACACCTTC
CASSSDGSYTF
>.|.|TRBJ1-1|TRBV20-1|13
TGCAGTGCTATCCGGGACGAGAACACTGAAGCTTTCTTT
CSAIRDENTEAFF
>.|few|TRBJ1-1|TRBV27|14
TGTGCCAGCAGTTTAAACGGGGGGAACACTGAAGCTTTCTTT
CASSLNGGNTEAFF
>TRBD1|.|TRBJ1-1|TRBV27|15
TGTGCCAGCAGTGGGGAGGACAGGGCGAACACTGAAGCTTTCTTT
CASSGEDRANTEAFF
>.|many|TRBJ2-3|TRBV12-3/TRBV12-4|13
TGTGCCAGCAGGAACGACTTCCTTCGGACGCAGTATTTT
CASRNDFLRTQYF
>TRBD1|.|TRBJ1-6|TRBV25-1|13
TGTGCCAGCAGTGTAGACAGGGCTTCACCCCTCCACTTT
CASSVDRASPLHF
>.|many|TRBJ2-7|TRBV5-1|14
TGCGCCAGCAGCTTGGAAGGTGGCTCCTACGAGCAGTACTTC
CASSLEGGSYEQYF
>.|medium-sized|TRBJ1-2|TRBV29-1|13
TGCAGCGTTGAACGACAGAACAACTATGGCTACACCTTC
CSVERQNNYGYTF
>.|.|TRBJ2-6|TRBV19|14
TGTGCCAGTAGGATAACCAGTGGGGCCAACGTCCTGACTTTC
CASRITSGANVLTF
>.|many|TRBJ2-5|TRBV6-1|11
TGTGCCACCACAGTCCAAGAGACCCAGTACTTC
CATTVQETQYF
>.|.|TRBJ2-7|TRBV7-3|15
TGTGCCAGCAGCTTACAAGAGGGATACGGCTACGAGCAGTACTTC
CASSLQEGYGYEQYF
>.|few|TRBJ1-1|TRBV30|11
TGTGCCTGGAGCCTAAACACTGAAGCTTTCTTT
CAWSLNTEAFF
>.|many|TRBJ1-6|TRBV2|14
TGTGCCAGCAGTGATCTGGGGGGTAATTCACCCCTCCACTTT
CASSDLGGNSPLHF
>.|.|TRBJ1-4|TRBV2|13
TGTGTCAGCAGCGTACAGAATGGGGAAAAACTGTTTTTT
CVSSVQNGEKLFF
>TRBD1|.|TRBJ2-3|TRBV20-1|14
TGCAGTGCCACGGGACAGGGGGGCACAGATACGCAGTATTTT
CSATGQGGTDTQYF
>TRBD1|many|TRBJ1-2|TRBV19|15
TGTGCCAGTAGTGTGAACAGGGGGCTCTTCTATGGCTACACCTTC
CASSVNRGLFYGYTF
>.|.|TRBJ1-1|TRBV2|17
TGTGCCAGCAGTTCCACTCAATGGACAGCAATGAACACTGAAGCTTTCTTT
CASSSTQWTAMNTEAFF
>.|.|TRBJ1-1|TRBV30|13
TGTGCCTGGAGTATTGTCCCGAACACTGAAGCTTTCTTT
CAWSIVPNTEAFF
>.|.|TRBJ2-5|TRBV29-1|13
TGCAGCGTTGAAGATCGACAGCAAGAGACCCAGCACTTC
CSVEDRQQETQHF
>TRBD1|.|TRBJ1-2|TRBV9|15
TGTGCCAGCAGCGCCGAGGACAGGAGGAGCTATGGCTACACCTTC
CASSAEDRRSYGYTF
>TRBD2|many|TRBJ2-3|TRBV9|16
TGTGCCAGCAGCGTAGGTGGCGGGGGGGTACAAGATACGCAGTATTTT
CASSVGGGGVQDTQYF
>.|.|TRBJ2-1|TRBV2|15
TGTGCCAGCAGTGTGAATGGGGGCATGTACAATGAGCAGTTCTTC
CASSVNGGMYNEQFF
>.|.|TRBJ2-5|TRBV19|13
TGTGCCAGTAGTGTCAGGACCCAAGAGACCCAGTACTTC
CASSVRTQETQYF
>.|.|TRBJ1-2|TRBV2|10
TGTGCCAGCACAGGGGACGGCTACACCTTC
CASTGDGYTF
>.|.|TRBJ1-1|TRBV11-2|14
TGTGCCAGCAGCCCCGCTACCCTGAGCACTGAAGCTTTCTTT
CASSPATLSTEAFF
>.|.|TRBJ2-5|TRBV25-1|12
TGTGCCAGCGAGAGGGGAAAGGAGACCCAGTACTTC
CASERGKETQYF
>.|.|TRBJ2-3|TRBV2|13
TGTGCCAGCAGGGACAGAGTTCCAGATACGCAGTATTTT
CASRDRVPDTQYF
>.|once|TRBJ1-4|TRBV2|14
TGTGCCAGCAGCCCGGGTGGGGGGCGGGAAAAACTGTTTTTT
CASSPGGGREKLFF
>.|.|TRBJ2-3|TRBV11-2|16
TGTGCCAGCAGCTTTGGGGGCTGGGGGCGGGCAGATACGCAGTATTTT
CASSFGGWGRADTQYF
>.|many|TRBJ2-7|TRBV25-1|14
TGCGCCAGCAGCTGGGGGACCCCCGAATACGAGCAGTACTTC
CASSWGTPEYEQYF
>.|few|TRBJ1-2|TRBV25-1|13
TGTGCCAGCAGTGACTTCTTCAGGGACGGCTACACCTTC
CASSDFFRDGYTF
>.|.|TRBJ2-5|TRBV24-1|13
TGTGCCACCAGTGACCGGGAAGGGGAGACCCAGTACTTC
CATSDREGETQYF
>TRBD1|few|TRBJ2-7|TRBV25-1|12
TGTGCCAGTACCCGGACAGGGGACGAGCAGTACTTC
CASTRTGDEQYF
>.|once|TRBJ1-2|TRBV19|14
TGTGCCAGTAGTAGGGTTGCTCTTGGCTATGGCTACACCTTC
CASSRVALGYGYTF
>.|few|TRBJ2-1|TRBV11-2|17
TGTGCCAGCAGCTGGACTAGCAGGGGGACTTCCTACAATGAGCAGTTCTTC
CASSWTSRGTSYNEQFF
>.|few|TRBJ2-5|TRBV25-1|16
TGTGCCAGCAGTGGGGGGGGCAGGGGGACCAAAGAGACCCAGTACTTC
CASSGGGRGTKETQYF
>.|many|TRBJ1-1|TRBV12-3/TRBV12-4|11
TGTGCCAGCACCGTGGTGGGTGAAGCTTTCTTT
CASTVVGEAFF
>TRBD2|.|TRBJ2-7|TRBV2|14
TGTGCCAGCAGAAGGGTGGCGGGGGCCTACGAGCAGTACTTC
CASRRVAGAYEQYF
>.|few|TRBJ2-7|TRBV7-2|13
TGTGCCAGCAGCTTAGAACGGGCCTACGAGCAGTACTTC
CASSLERAYEQYF
>TRBD1|.|TRBJ1-3|TRBV9|16
TGTGCCAGCAGCGTATCCGACGGGACAGGGGGAAACACCATATATTTT
CASSVSDGTGGNTIYF
>TRBD1|.|TRBJ1-1|TRBV29-1|12
TGCAGCGTTCAACAGGGGGAGACTGAAGCTTTCTTT
CSVQQGETEAFF
>.|.|TRBJ2-7|TRBV7-9|15
TGTGCCAGCAGGTTACTTTTGCGGACCCGAAGGGAGCAGTACTTC
CASRLLLRTRREQYF
>TRBD2|many|TRBJ2-3|TRBV30|13
TGTGCCTGGAGTGCGGCGGGGGGAAATACGCAGTATTTT
CAWSAAGGNTQYF